The sequence of this T cell receptor (beta chain) was determined in a study of T cells after yellow fever vaccination. A universal primer site and UMIs were added as TCR cDNA was made by 5'RACE template switching. TCRdb reprocessed the 5' RACE reads via MiXCR and lists one record per CDR3 protein. The sample holds hundreds of thousands of distinct CDR3 sequences, around 12% seen once. The ends were cut back, 6 bases at V and 2 bases at J, with 9 bases in the middle. The CDR3 length is 13 residues. This sample comprised PBMCs, obtained on the day of the yellow fever booster vaccination. The gene calls are TRBV12-3 or TRBV12-4 and TRBJ2-3; the D is unclear. The clonotype was recovered from a man younger than 45 who received the YFV17D yellow fever vaccine. For the CDR3, the DNA is TGTGCCAGCAGAATCCGATTCACAGATACGCAGTATTTT. This sequence encodes CASRIRFTDTQYF.